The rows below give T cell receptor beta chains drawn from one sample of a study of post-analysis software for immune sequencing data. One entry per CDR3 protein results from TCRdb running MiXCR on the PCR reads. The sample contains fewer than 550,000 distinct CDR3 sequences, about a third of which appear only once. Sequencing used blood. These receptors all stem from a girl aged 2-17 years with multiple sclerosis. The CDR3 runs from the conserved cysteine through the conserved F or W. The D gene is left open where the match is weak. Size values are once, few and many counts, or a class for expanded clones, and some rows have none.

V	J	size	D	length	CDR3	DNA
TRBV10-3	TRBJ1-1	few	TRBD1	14	CAISDPRQGTEAFF	TGTGCCATCAGTGATCCAAGACAGGGCACTGAAGCTTTCTTT
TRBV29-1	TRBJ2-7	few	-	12	CSVRRGPYEQYF	TGCAGCGTCCGCCGGGGACCCTACGAGCAGTACTTC
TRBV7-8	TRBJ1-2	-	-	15	CASSLESRAKNGYTF	TGTGCCAGCAGCTTAGAGTCCAGGGCAAAAAATGGCTACACCTTC
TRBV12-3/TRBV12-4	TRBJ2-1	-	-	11	CASLRDDEQFF	TGTGCCAGCCTTAGGGACGATGAGCAGTTCTTC
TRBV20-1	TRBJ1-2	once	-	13	CSATPNLKYRYTF	TGCAGTGCAACGCCCAACCTTAAATATCGCTACACCTTC
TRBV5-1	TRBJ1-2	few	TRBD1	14	CASSATGGLDGYTF	TGCGCCAGCAGCGCCACAGGGGGACTCGATGGCTACACCTTC
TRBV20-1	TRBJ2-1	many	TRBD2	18	CSASRPSGAGSSYNEQFF	TGCAGTGCTAGTCGTCCGTCAGGAGCGGGGAGCTCCTACAATGAGCAGTTCTTC
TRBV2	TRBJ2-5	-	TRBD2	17	CASSDGSSGGLQETQYF	TGTGCCAGCAGTGATGGGTCTAGCGGGGGTCTACAAGAGACCCAGTACTTC
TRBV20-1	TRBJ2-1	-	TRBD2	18	CSAREPHRLAEYYNEQFF	TGCAGTGCTAGAGAGCCTCACAGACTAGCGGAGTATTACAATGAGCAGTTCTTC
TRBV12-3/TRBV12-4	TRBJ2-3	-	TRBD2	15	CASLPSGGAADAQYF	TGTGCCAGCCTCCCAAGCGGGGGGGCTGCAGATGCGCAGTATTTT
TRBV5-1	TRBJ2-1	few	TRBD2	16	CASSLGTSGVVDEQFF	TGCGCCAGCAGCTTGGGGACTAGCGGGGTTGTCGATGAGCAGTTCTTC
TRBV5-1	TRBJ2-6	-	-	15	CASSIQPPGANVLTF	TGCGCCAGCAGCATACAGCCTCCTGGGGCCAACGTCCTGACTTTC
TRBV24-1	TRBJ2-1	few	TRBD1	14	CATSETGTDNEQFF	TGTGCCACCAGTGAAACCGGGACAGACAATGAGCAGTTCTTC
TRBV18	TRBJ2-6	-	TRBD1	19	CAGSQQPGTGGSGVNVLTF	TGTGCCGGCTCACAACAGCCCGGGACAGGGGGCTCTGGGGTCAACGTCCTGACTTTC
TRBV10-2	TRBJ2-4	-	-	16	CASKVLTGAELRIQYF	TGCGCCAGCAAAGTTTTGACAGGAGCCGAACTTAGGATTCAGTACTTC
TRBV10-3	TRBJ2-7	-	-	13	CAISAGSSYEQYF	TGTGCCATCAGTGCCGGGAGCTCCTACGAGCAGTACTTC
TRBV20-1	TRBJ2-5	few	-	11	CSVGNGETQYF	TGCAGTGTTGGAAACGGGGAGACCCAGTACTTC
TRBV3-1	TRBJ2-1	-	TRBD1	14	CASSKDRVLGEQFF	TGTGCCAGCAGCAAGGACAGGGTATTGGGTGAGCAGTTCTTC
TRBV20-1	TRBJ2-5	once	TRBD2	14	CSARRLAVGETQYF	TGCAGTGCTAGGAGGCTAGCGGTAGGAGAGACCCAGTACTTC
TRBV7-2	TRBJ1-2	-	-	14	CASSLEPGSYGYTF	TGTGCCAGCAGCTTAGAACCAGGGAGCTATGGCTACACCTTC
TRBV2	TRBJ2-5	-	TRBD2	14	CASKSASGQETQYF	TGTGCCAGCAAGTCGGCTAGCGGCCAAGAGACCCAGTACTTC
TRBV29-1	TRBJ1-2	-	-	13	CSVVNDKYYGYTF	TGCAGCGTTGTCAACGACAAATACTATGGCTACACCTTC
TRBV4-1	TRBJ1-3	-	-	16	CASSQGRQSSGNTIYF	TGCGCCAGCAGCCAAGGCCGACAGAGCTCTGGAAACACCATATATTTT
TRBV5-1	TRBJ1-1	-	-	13	CASSPRGSPEAFF	TGCGCCAGCAGCCCCAGGGGATCCCCTGAAGCTTTCTTT
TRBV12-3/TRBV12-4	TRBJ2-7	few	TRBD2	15	CASSLTSGGAYEQYF	TGTGCCAGCAGTTTAACTAGCGGGGGAGCCTACGAGCAGTACTTC
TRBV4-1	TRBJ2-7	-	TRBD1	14	CASSQVGQGDEQYF	TGCGCCAGCAGCCAAGTGGGACAGGGGGACGAGCAGTACTTC
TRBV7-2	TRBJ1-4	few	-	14	CASSLDIGDEKLFF	TGTGCCAGCAGCTTAGATATAGGCGACGAAAAACTGTTTTTT
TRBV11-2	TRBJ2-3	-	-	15	CASGYGTSYADTQYF	TGTGCCAGCGGCTACGGTACTAGCTATGCAGATACGCAGTATTTT
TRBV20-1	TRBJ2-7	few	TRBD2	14	CSASPSGNVYEQYF	TGCAGTGCTAGTCCTAGCGGGAACGTCTACGAGCAGTACTTC
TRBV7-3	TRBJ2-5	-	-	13	CASSSSRQETQYF	TGTGCCAGCAGCTCCTCTCGGCAAGAGACCCAGTACTTC
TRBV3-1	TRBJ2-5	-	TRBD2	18	CASSLLIRTSGGQETQYF	TGTGCCAGCAGCCTCCTTATTAGGACTAGCGGGGGACAAGAGACCCAGTACTTC
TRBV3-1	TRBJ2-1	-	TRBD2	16	CASSLIIAGGDNEQFF	TGTGCCAGCAGCCTAATAATAGCGGGGGGTGACAATGAGCAGTTCTTC
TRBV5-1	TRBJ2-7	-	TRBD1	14	CASSRDSVSDEQYF	TGCGCCAGCAGCCGGGACAGCGTTAGCGACGAGCAGTACTTC
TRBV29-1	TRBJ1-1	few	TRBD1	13	CSVTRTGEAEAFF	TGCAGCGTTACGCGGACAGGGGAGGCTGAAGCTTTCTTT
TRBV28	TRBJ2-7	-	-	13	CASSSTVVNEQYF	TGTGCCAGCAGTTCAACAGTGGTGAACGAGCAGTACTTC